The rows below give T cell receptor beta chains drawn from one sample of a study of radiation and T cells in renal cell carcinoma. Clones were sequenced by immunoSEQ multiplex PCR, and TCRdb holds only the in-frame ones, with some missing. The data hold 97,000 or so clones, with 65% to 90% observed a single time. This specimen was blood, taken from a patient whose treatment included radiotherapy and nephrectomy. These receptors originate from a man aged 55 to 70 with renal cell carcinoma. CDR3s include the opening cysteine and the closing phenylalanine or tryptophan. D genes are given only for firm matches. Clone sizes are given selectively: once, few, many, or a class where the clone is expanded.

d_call clone_size j_call v_call cdr3_nt cdr3_aa
TRBD2 once TRBJ2-5 TRBV7-7 TGTGCCAGCAGCCGGACTAGCGGGAGTTGGGAGACCCAGTACTTC CASSRTSGSWETQYF
- - TRBJ2-7 TRBV30 TGTGCCTGGAGTGTCAACTTCGAGCAGTACTTC CAWSVNFEQYF
TRBD1 - TRBJ1-2 TRBV15 TGTGCCACCAGCAGAGAGTACGGGACAGGGGGCACCTATGGCTACACCTTC CATSREYGTGGTYGYTF
- few TRBJ1-5 TRBV10-2 TGCGCCAGCAGCCCCGGACAAAATCAGCCCCAGCATTTT CASSPGQNQPQHF
TRBD2 - TRBJ2-1 TRBV19 TGTGCCAGTAGTATAAAAAGCGGGAGTGAGCAGTTCTTC CASSIKSGSEQFF
TRBD1 - TRBJ1-2 TRBV19 TGTGCCAGTAGTGAGGGGGGACAGACCCTCTATGGCTACACCTTC CASSEGGQTLYGYTF
TRBD2 - TRBJ2-1 TRBV4-3 TGCGCCAGCAGACTTTACAGACCGGGACTAGCTGTATACAATGAGCAGTTCTTC CASRLYRPGLAVYNEQFF
TRBD1 - TRBJ1-2 TRBV27 TGTGCCAGCAGTTTAACGGGGACAGGTCGCGGCTACACCTTC CASSLTGTGRGYTF
- once TRBJ2-3 TRBV5-1 TGCGCCAGCAGCTTCGAACAGGCGGGGACAGATACGCAGTATTTT CASSFEQAGTDTQYF
- - TRBJ2-3 TRBV4-1 TGCGCCAGCAGCCAAGATGGGGCCAGAGCCACAGATACGCAGTATTTT CASSQDGARATDTQYF
- - TRBJ1-3 TRBV28 TGTGCCAGCAGTCTGACATATTCTGGAAACACCATATATTTT CASSLTYSGNTIYF
- once TRBJ1-1 TRBV7-9 TGTGCCAGCGCCCACCAGTCTGAAGCTTTCTTT CASAHQSEAFF
- - TRBJ2-7 TRBV7-8 TGTGCCAGCAGCTTAGCGGTAGAAGGGATTGGCGAGCAGTACTTC CASSLAVEGIGEQYF
- - TRBJ2-5 TRBV9 TGTGCCAGCAGCGTAAACAGGCAAGAGACCCAGTACTTC CASSVNRQETQYF
- once TRBJ1-1 TRBV28 TGTGCCAGCAGTTTGAGGGGCACTGAAGCTTTCTTT CASSLRGTEAFF
TRBD2 - TRBJ2-1 TRBV4-2 TGTGCCAGCAGCCAAGTCCCGGGGGGAAATGAGCAGTTCTTC CASSQVPGGNEQFF
TRBD1 - TRBJ1-5 TRBV28 TGTGCCAGCAGTTCCCCGGGACAGGGAAGGCAGCCCCAGCATTTT CASSSPGQGRQPQHF
- - TRBJ2-6 TRBV15 TGTGCCACCAGCATGGACAGCTCTGGGGCCAACGTCCTGACTTTC CATSMDSSGANVLTF
TRBD1 - TRBJ2-7 TRBV5-4 TGTGCCAGCAGCTCTCAGGGGGCCTCCTACGAGCAGTACTTC CASSSQGASYEQYF
- - TRBJ1-1 TRBV5-1 TGCGCCAGCAGCCCCGGGGTGAGCGTTCTTAACACTGAAGCTTTCTTT CASSPGVSVLNTEAFF
TRBD1 - TRBJ1-5 TRBV5-8 TGTGCCAGCAGCTTAACCCACGGGGACAGCCCGAGCAATCAGCCCCAGCATTTT CASSLTHGDSPSNQPQHF
- - TRBJ2-2 TRBV6-4 TGTGCCAGCAGTGACAGGGACACCGGGGAGCTGTTTTTT CASSDRDTGELFF
- - TRBJ1-1 TRBV7-2 TGTGCCAGCAGCTTAAGTAAGGACCACACTGAAGCTTTCTTT CASSLSKDHTEAFF
- once TRBJ1-4 TRBV29-1 TGCAGCGTGATTACAGGGAATTCGAATCTGAGACTGTTTTTT CSVITGNSNLRLFF
TRBD1 - TRBJ2-3 TRBV30 TGTGCCTGGGTTAGGGGACAGGTATACCCTAGCACAGATACGCAGTATTTT CAWVRGQVYPSTDTQYF
TRBD2 - TRBJ2-2 TRBV5-1 TGCGCCAGCAGCTTGGCAGCTAGCGGCGGGGAGCTGTTTTTT CASSLAASGGELFF
- - TRBJ1-5 TRBV27 TGTGCCAGCAGTCCCCTCAGTCGTAGCAATCAGCCCCAGCATTTT CASSPLSRSNQPQHF
- - TRBJ2-3 TRBV5-1 TGCGCCAGCAGCTTATCCCGGGTGGGCACAGATACGCAGTATTTT CASSLSRVGTDTQYF
TRBD2 once TRBJ2-1 TRBV29-1 TGCAGCGTCGGCACTAGCGGGAGGAATGAGCAGTTCTTC CSVGTSGRNEQFF
- - TRBJ1-5 TRBV5-5 TGTGCCAGCAGCACTCACCAGCCCCAGCATTTT CASSTHQPQHF
TRBD1 - TRBJ2-5 TRBV18 TGTGCCAGCTCGTTAGGGACAGGGGGCGCGAAGACCCAGTACTTC CASSLGTGGAKTQYF
TRBD1 - TRBJ2-2 TRBV19 TGTGCCAGTACCCTCCGACAGGGAGCTTGGACCGGGGAGCTGTTTTTT CASTLRQGAWTGELFF
- - TRBJ2-7 TRBV1 TGCACCAGCAGCCGAAAGACAGGAATCTCCTACGAGCAGTACTTC CTSSRKTGISYEQYF
TRBD1 - TRBJ2-5 TRBV19 TGTGCCAGTAGTATAGAAGTCGGGGCAGGGGGAGAGACCCAGTACTTC CASSIEVGAGGETQYF
- - TRBJ1-1 TRBV7-3 TGTGCCAGCAGCTTAGGGGCAGGCACTGAAGCTTTCTTT CASSLGAGTEAFF
- few TRBJ1-5 TRBV6-1 TGTGCCAGCAGTGATGAGCGGGGGGTCAATCAGCCCCAGCATTTT CASSDERGVNQPQHF
- - TRBJ1-3 TRBV18 TGTGCCAGCTCACCACCCGTCTCTGGAAACACCATATATTTT CASSPPVSGNTIYF
- - TRBJ2-3 TRBV5-6 TGTGCCAGCAGCTTGGAAGTAGATACGCAGTATTTT CASSLEVDTQYF
- - TRBJ2-3 TRBV5-4 TGTGCCAGCAGCCCACTAGGAATCACAGATACGCAGTATTTT CASSPLGITDTQYF
- - TRBJ2-7 TRBV28 TGTGCCAGCAGTTTAAGCCAGGGGAAGAACGAGCAGTACTTC CASSLSQGKNEQYF
- - TRBJ2-3 TRBV29-1 TGCAGCGTTGTATACAGAAATACGCAGTATTTT CSVVYRNTQYF
TRBD2 - TRBJ2-1 TRBV6-1 TGTGCCAGCAGTGAAGTCTCGGCGGGAGGGTCCTGGGATGAGCAGTTCTTC CASSEVSAGGSWDEQFF
- - TRBJ1-1 TRBV7-9 TGTGCCAGCAGCAGGGCGACTGAAGCTTTCTTT CASSRATEAFF
TRBD1 - TRBJ1-1 TRBV27 TGTGCCAGCAGCCTGACAGGGCTGAGGAACACTGAAGCTTTCTTT CASSLTGLRNTEAFF